A single sample is the source of the 6 T cell receptor beta chains below, sequenced in a study of blood T cell repertoires in COVID-19. Sequencing was performed with immunoSEQ multiplex PCR; in TCRdb, only in-frame clones are kept and a portion is missing. The sample yields 300,000 to 400,000 clones, more than 90% seen once. Sequencing input: PBMCs or T cells enriched from blood (not recorded which). The receptors originated from a woman younger than 45 who had been exposed to COVID-19.

The genes are TRBV20-1 and TRBJ1-2, with D maybe TRBD1 (5 bases). This CDR3 region has 14 residues. Trimming took off 3 bases at V and 4 bases at J, with 15 bases between the two ends. Looked up from germline, CDR1 is DFQATT and CDR2 is SNEGSKA (reference sequence). The CDR3: CSASTPGNPYGYTF. DNA for the CDR3: TGCAGTGCTAGTACGCCAGGGAATCCCTATGGCTACACCTTC.

This sequence joins TRBV16 and TRBJ1-5; a possible D gene is TRBD1 (5 bases). V lost 4 bases and J lost 4, with 17 bases in between. The CDR3 totals 16 residues. The germline V gene encodes CDR1 KGHSY and CDR2 FQNENV. The CDR3 nucleotides are TGTGCCAGCAGCCGGGAGGGACGGGGATCAAATCAGCCCCAGCATTTT. Its translation: CASSREGRGSNQPQHF.

This rearrangement joins TRBV19 to TRBJ2-1, with D possibly TRBD2 on 5 matching bases. V lost 4 bases and J 8 bases, leaving 21 bases between the germline ends. The CDR3 runs to 16 residues. Germline assignment: CDR1 LNHDA and CDR2 SQIVND (reference sequence). In DNA, the CDR3 is TGTGCCAGTAGTACCCTTCCTCGCGGACGGGGTGATGAGCAGTTCTTC. Amino acid sequence: CASSTLPRGRGDEQFF.

CDR3 DNA sequence: TGTGCCGCGCGGCGTCAGGGGAATGGGGCCAACGTCCTGACTTTC. It encodes CAARRQGNGANVLTF. The chain is built from TRBV13 and TRBJ2-6, with D maybe TRBD1 (6 bases). V lost 11 bases to trimming and J lost 3 bases, with 17 bases between them. The V gene's germline CDR1 is PRHDT and CDR2 FYEKMQ (reference sequence). The CDR3 is made up of 15 amino acids.

The chain combines TRBV27 with TRBJ2-7, with a tentative D call TRBD1 (5 bases). This CDR3 is 14 amino acids long. Germline CDR1 MNHEY, CDR2 SMNVEV (reference sequence). The V end lost 4 bases, the J end lost 4 bases, and 14 bases lay between the germline ends. CDR3 sequence: CASSSTDPAYEQYF. As DNA, the CDR3 is TGTGCCAGCAGTTCGACAGATCCCGCGTACGAGCAGTACTTC.

The rearrangement links TRBV10-3 to TRBJ2-2; 10 bases fit TRBD2. CDR1 and CDR2 (germline): ENHRY, SYGVKD. This CDR3 has 20 residues. The V gene end was trimmed by 3 bases and the J gene end by 7 bases; junction bases not matched to a gene: 20. The CDR3 DNA follows: TGTGCCATCAGTGATCCCCCTGGGGCTAGCGGGGGCCAGGACAACGGGGAGCTGTTTTTT. This gives the protein CAISDPPGASGGQDNGELFF.